The 24 T cell receptor beta chains below come from one sample, sequenced in a study of blood T cell repertoires in COVID-19. Clones were read by immunoSEQ multiplex PCR, and TCRdb kept only the in-frame ones, dropping some. The data hold approximately 29,000 clones, with approximately 93% observed a single time. The sequencing sample was made of peripheral blood. The receptors were sampled from a woman aged 70-85 years with COVID-19, enrolled during active disease.

The chain uses TRBV11-2 and TRBJ2-1; 9 bases map to TRBD2. Germline CDR1 is SGHAT and CDR2 is FQNNGV. The V segment lost 4 bases and the J segment 8 bases; nucleotides outside the gene matches: 12. The CDR3 is made up of 16 amino acids. CDR3 sequence: CASSSPPAGGHHEQFF. For the CDR3, the DNA is TGTGCCAGCAGCTCCCCCCCTGCGGGAGGGCATCATGAGCAGTTCTTC.

J is TRBJ1-5 and V is TRBV19; tentatively, D is TRBD1 (5 bases). The CDR3 runs to 14 residues. Germline lookup yields CDR1 LNHDA and CDR2 SQIVND (reference sequence). The V end was cut by 5 bases, the J end by 4 bases, with 12 bases between. The CDR3 protein is CASSASRVNQPQHF. In DNA, the CDR3 is TGTGCCAGTAGTGCGAGCAGGGTGAATCAGCCCCAGCATTTT.

V and J are TRBV19 and TRBJ2-7; TRBD2 might be the D (5 bases). V dropped 10 bases and J dropped 0 bases, with 7 bases sitting between them. The germline gives CDR1 LNHDA, CDR2 SQIVND (reference sequence). The CDR3 loop spans 11 amino acids. The CDR3 DNA is TGTGCCACCGGGGTCTCCTACGAGCAGTACTTC. It encodes CATGVSYEQYF.

V is TRBV7-8 and J is TRBJ2-5, with 8 bases aligning to TRBD1. Germline V CDR1 and CDR2: SGHVS, FQNEAQ. There are 14 residues in the CDR3. Unmatched junction bases numbered 4, after V lost 6 bases and J lost 1 base. CDR3 amino acids: CASRDTGGQETQYF. CDR3 DNA: TGTGCCAGCAGGGATACAGGGGGCCAAGAGACCCAGTACTTC.

V usage is TRBV19 and J usage is TRBJ2-1, with D hard to call. Germline loops: CDR1 LNHDA, CDR2 SQIVND (reference sequence). V was pared by 3 bases and J by 0 bases, with 9 bases between. CDR3 length: 15 residues. The CDR3 DNA reads TGTGCCAGTAGTATCTACTCTCGCTCCTACAATGAGCAGTTCTTC. This gives the protein CASSIYSRSYNEQFF.

This clone has more than one count but fewer than ten. The chain links TRBV28 to TRBJ2-7, with 8 bases lining up with TRBD2. Germline lookup yields CDR1 MDHEN and CDR2 SYDVKM. Trimming at V came to 8 bases and at J to 1 base, leaving 10 bases not matched to a gene. The CDR3 is 15 amino acids. The CDR3: CASSSTSGVSYEQYF. CDR3 DNA sequence: TGTGCCAGCTCCTCAACTAGCGGAGTTTCCTACGAGCAGTACTTC.

The chain carries TRBV27 and TRBJ1-1, with D unresolved. Germline V lookup: CDR1 MNHEY, CDR2 SMNVEV (reference sequence). This CDR3 comprises 15 residues. V was cut by 5 bases and J by 1 base, with 14 bases left in between. The CDR3 here is CASSHREGENTEAFF. For the CDR3, the DNA is TGTGCCAGCAGTCACCGCGAGGGAGAGAACACTGAAGCTTTCTTT.

This clone came up once. Relative to the germline gene, one junction end is altered; a read error may explain this. This chain uses TRBV7-7 with TRBJ2-1; 14 bases map to TRBD2. CDR1 is SSHAT, CDR2 FNYEAQ, per germline (reference sequence). The CDR3 has 15 residues. Here the CDR3 reads CASSLGLAGVNEQFF. Here the CDR3 DNA reads TGTGCTAGCAGCTTGGGACTAGCGGGAGTCAATGAGCAGTTCTTC.

The genes are TRBV6-5 and TRBJ2-3; maybe TRBD1 (5 bases). Germline assignment: CDR1 MNHEY and CDR2 SVGAGI. This CDR3 is built from 14 residues. The V and J ends lost 4 bases and 5 bases respectively, with 13 bases between them. CDR3 coding DNA: TGTGCCAGCAGTTCGGGCCAAGGGGTAGATACGCAGTATTTT. Amino acids: CASSSGQGVDTQYF.

The chain is built from TRBV7-2 and TRBJ2-7, with 9 bases that match TRBD1. There are 17 residues in the CDR3. V shed 4 bases and J 5 bases; nucleotides not matched to a gene: 15. Germline V lookup: CDR1 SGHTA, CDR2 FQGNSA. As DNA, the CDR3 is TGTGCCAGCAGCTCCGTTGAGACGGGACAGGGTTTACACGAGCAGTACTTC. It encodes CASSSVETGQGLHEQYF.

The chain joins TRBV28 to TRBJ2-6; the D gene is possibly TRBD1 (5 bases). From germline, CDR1 is MDHEN and CDR2 SYDVKM. The length of the CDR3 is 17 residues. Trimming took off 2 bases at V and 2 bases at J, with 13 bases between the two ends. In DNA, the CDR3 is TGTGCCAGCAGTTTAGCCCCAGGGAATCCTGGGGCCAACGTCCTGACTTTC. It codes for CASSLAPGNPGANVLTF.

This clone was counted a single time. The V and J genes are TRBV19 and TRBJ2-3; 8 nucleotides line up with TRBD1. Unmatched junction bases numbered 10, after V lost 6 bases and J lost 5 bases. CDR3 length: 15 amino acids. Looked up from germline, CDR1 is LNHDA and CDR2 is SQIVND (reference sequence). The CDR3 is CASRDRDRRLDTQYF. The CDR3 nucleotides read TGTGCCAGTAGGGACCGGGACAGGAGACTAGATACGCAGTATTTT.

V is TRBV7-9 and J is TRBJ2-1, with TRBD2 matching 8 bases. The CDR3 consists of 14 residues. The V segment lost 2 bases and the J segment 8 bases; nucleotides outside the gene matches: 5. The germline gives CDR1 SEHNR, CDR2 FQNEAQ (reference sequence). The DNA for the CDR3 is TGTGCCAGCAGCTTAAGCGGGAGTAACGATGAGCAGTTCTTC. Amino acid sequence: CASSLSGSNDEQFF.

The rearrangement joins TRBV12-3 or TRBV12-4 to TRBJ2-7; a possible D gene is TRBD1 (5 bases). The CDR3 totals 12 residues. V lost 3 bases and J 6 bases, leaving 9 bases between the germline ends. Here the CDR3 DNA reads TGTGCCAGCAGTTTCAGGGTCGGCGAGCAGTACTTC. It translates to CASSFRVGEQYF.

CDR3 loop: CASSLYGTSGLEQYF. The CDR3 coding sequence is TGTGCCAGCAGCTTATATGGGACTAGCGGTCTCGAGCAGTACTTC. The chain employs TRBV11-1 and TRBJ2-7, with 11 nucleotides matching TRBD2. V dropped 2 bases and J dropped 6; count of bases not matched to a gene: 6. CDR3 length: 15 residues. Germline CDR1 reads SGHAT; CDR2 reads FQDESV (reference sequence). The complete variable domain, with remaining parts taken from reference TRBV11-1 and TRBJ2-7, reads EAEVAQSPRYKITEKSQAVAFWCDPISGHATLYWYRQILGQGPELLVQFQDESVVDDSQLPKDRFSAERLKGVDSTLKIQPAELGDSAMYLCASSLYGTSGLEQYFGPGTRLTVT.

The chain joins TRBV21-1 to TRBJ2-1; the table's D call of TRBD2 was not tested on the DNA. TRBV21-1 constitutes a pseudogene. This CDR3 region has 17 residues. The CDR3 region has the DNA TGTGCCAGCAGCAAAGATTCGACTAGCGGAACATACAATGAGCAGTTCTTC. Translated, it gives CASSKDSTSGTYNEQFF.

The chain has TRBV7-9 and TRBJ1-1; maybe TRBD1 (5 bases). Germline V lookup: CDR1 SEHNR, CDR2 FQNEAQ (reference sequence). Trimming took 5 bases from V and 3 from J, leaving 19 bases between them. The length of the CDR3 is 16 residues. CDR3 bases: TGTGCCAGCAGCAGGTCGGGCCTAGGGGTGGACACTGAAGCTTTCTTT. Its translation is CASSRSGLGVDTEAFF.

This chain connects TRBV2 to TRBJ2-5; the match to TRBD1 covers 9 bases. V lost 4 bases, J lost 4 bases, and 4 bases stayed unmatched. The CDR3 consists of 14 residues. Looked up from germline, CDR1 is SNHLY and CDR2 is FYNNEI. This CDR3 is CASSATGGPETQYF. DNA for the CDR3: TGTGCCAGCAGTGCGACAGGGGGACCAGAGACCCAGTACTTC.

The chain carries TRBV11-3 and TRBJ2-5, with 7 bases fitting TRBD2. Germline lookup yields CDR1 SGHNT and CDR2 YENEEA. There are 18 residues in the CDR3. Unmatched junction bases numbered 11, after V lost 1 base and J lost 0 bases. CDR3 sequence: CASSLGGGSSPYQETQYF. As DNA, the CDR3 is TGTGCCAGCAGCTTAGGGGGGGGTTCCTCACCTTACCAAGAGACCCAGTACTTC.

The chain is built from TRBV4-2 and TRBJ1-2, with 7 nucleotides matching TRBD1. The CDR3 is 15 residues long. From germline, CDR1 is LGHNA and CDR2 YNFKEQ. V trimming: 1 base; J trimming: 0 bases; junction bases outside the gene matches: 2. DNA of the CDR3: TGTGCCAGCAGCCAAGGGGACAGAGCTAACTATGGCTACACCTTC. Translating gives CASSQGDRANYGYTF.

The rearrangement joins TRBV29-1 to TRBJ1-2, with TRBD1 identical over 7 bases. The V and J ends lost 5 bases and 2 bases, in that order; junction bases with no gene match: 5. The CDR3 totals 13 residues. Germline lookup yields CDR1 SQVTM and CDR2 ANQGSEA. The CDR3 reads CSVLRQGNYGYTF. The DNA for the CDR3 is TGCAGCGTTCTCCGACAGGGAAACTATGGCTACACCTTC.

This clone has only one observation. The chain recombines TRBV3-1 (or the pseudogene TRBV3-2) with TRBJ2-1, with D possibly TRBD2 on 5 matching bases. This CDR3 is built from 14 residues. Trimming took off 4 bases at V and 10 bases at J, with 17 bases between the two ends. Looked up from germline, CDR1 is LGHDT and CDR2 is YNNKEL (reference sequence). CDR3 bases: TGTGCCAGCAGCCTCGGGGTGGGAATAGGGGAGCAGTTCTTC. The encoded protein is CASSLGVGIGEQFF.

The table lists this clone with a count of one. The rearrangement joins TRBV24-1 to TRBJ2-2; 8 bases align to TRBD2. Unmatched junction bases numbered 6, after V lost 0 bases and J lost 1 base. CDR1 KGHDR and CDR2 SFDVKD come from the germline V gene. The CDR3 has 18 residues. Here the CDR3 DNA reads TGTGCCACCAGTGATTTGCGTTTGAGCGGGGGGAACACCGGGGAGCTGTTTTTT. Protein: CATSDLRLSGGNTGELFF.

V and J are TRBV5-1 and TRBJ1-2; TRBD1 aligns across 10 bases. Germline CDR1 and CDR2: SGHRS and YFSETQ. CDR3 length: 18 amino acids. V gave up 1 base and J gave up 2 bases; unmatched junction bases: 11. Here the CDR3 DNA reads TGCGCCAGCAGCTTGCAAGCTTCGGGGACAGGGGTAAACTATGGCTACACCTTC. Residues: CASSLQASGTGVNYGYTF.